This is a list of T cell receptor beta chains from one sample in a study of regulatory T cells in long-lasting Graves disease. A single record per CDR3 protein comes from TCRdb applying MiXCR to the multiplex PCR reads. The data show 650,000 to 850,000 distinct CDR3 sequences, around 30% seen once. The source material was peripheral blood mononuclear cells (PBMCs), sampled when the disease was refractory, from a patient treated with antithyroid drugs. Every receptor here comes from a female donor with Graves disease. Each CDR3 is given with its conserved first and last residue. A D gene is named only where the DNA matches it firmly. Size tells how often a clone was seen (once, few, many) or the class of an expanded clone, and some rows leave it out.

CASSDSNQPQHF | TGTGCCAGCAGTGATAGCAATCAGCCCCAGCATTTT | TRBJ1-5 | TRBV2 | many | -
CASSESYGAEQYF | TGCGCCAGCAGTGAGTCGTATGGGGCTGAGCAGTACTTC | TRBJ2-7 | TRBV10-1 | - | -
CASSIKGNLEAFF | TGTGCCAGTAGTATAAAAGGGAACCTTGAAGCTTTCTTT | TRBJ1-1 | TRBV19 | - | -
CASSYIPRPGNRPQHF | TGTGCCAGCAGTTACATCCCCCGACCCGGCAATCGGCCCCAGCATTTT | TRBJ1-5 | TRBV6-5 | - | -
CASVGNGYTF | TGTGCCAGTGTAGGGAATGGCTACACCTTC | TRBJ1-2 | TRBV19 | - | -
CASSARAGEAFF | TGTGCCAGCAGTGCTAGGGCAGGTGAAGCTTTCTTT | TRBJ1-1 | TRBV6-1 | - | -
CASSPGTGTTNEKLFF | TGTGCCAGCTCACCCGGGACAGGGACAACTAATGAAAAACTGTTTTTT | TRBJ1-4 | TRBV18 | - | TRBD1
CASSPMGPEAFF | TGTGCCAGCAGTCCCATGGGGCCTGAAGCTTTCTTT | TRBJ1-1 | TRBV2 | many | -
CSVEVPAGTGDYGYTF | TGCAGCGTTGAAGTGCCCGCCGGGACAGGGGACTATGGCTACACCTTC | TRBJ1-2 | TRBV29-1 | - | TRBD1
CASSRVGETQYF | TGTGCCAGCAGCAGGGTGGGAGAGACCCAGTACTTC | TRBJ2-5 | TRBV2 | many | -
CANSLGGNQPQHF | TGCGCCAACAGCTTAGGGGGCAATCAGCCCCAGCATTTT | TRBJ1-5 | TRBV5-1 | once | -
CASNLRAGEVPFF | TGTGCCAGCAACTTGCGGGCAGGGGAGGTACCTTTCTTT | TRBJ1-1 | TRBV5-4 | once | -
CATGNQETQYF | TGTGCCACGGGGAACCAAGAGACCCAGTACTTC | TRBJ2-5 | TRBV10-3 | many | -
CASSYSLSEAFF | TGTGCCAGCAGTTACTCTTTATCTGAAGCTTTCTTT | TRBJ1-1 | TRBV6-5 | - | -
CSVTGVGTEAFF | TGCAGCGTTACCGGGGTCGGCACTGAAGCTTTCTTT | TRBJ1-1 | TRBV29-1 | - | -
CASRWDRPQETQYF | TGTGCCAGCAGGTGGGACCGACCACAAGAGACCCAGTACTTC | TRBJ2-5 | TRBV2 | many | -
CASSLVPGQGQSNYGYTF | TGTGCCAGCAGCTTAGTTCCGGGACAGGGACAATCTAACTATGGCTACACCTTC | TRBJ1-2 | TRBV11-2 | few | TRBD1
CASAARSNQPQHF | TGTGCCTCAGCGGCACGAAGCAATCAGCCCCAGCATTTT | TRBJ1-5 | TRBV19 | few | -
CASSFSGSGELFF | TGTGCCAGCAGCTTTTCGGGGTCCGGGGAGCTGTTTTTT | TRBJ2-2 | TRBV6-1 | - | -
CASSQDSGGSQHF | TGTGCCAGCAGCCAAGATTCGGGAGGGTCCCAGCATTTT | TRBJ1-5 | TRBV3-1 | - | -
CASSYAGGDNEQFF | TGTGCCAGCAGTTACGCGGGAGGGGACAATGAGCAGTTCTTC | TRBJ2-1 | TRBV6-9 | - | TRBD2
CASSYSTGGYEQYF | TGTGCCAGCAGTTACTCGACGGGAGGGTACGAGCAGTACTTC | TRBJ2-7 | TRBV6-5 | many | TRBD2
CASSQGQGVHQPQHF | TGTGCCAGCAGCCAAGGCCAGGGAGTCCATCAGCCCCAGCATTTT | TRBJ1-5 | TRBV3-1 | few | -
CASSQDRPAGGANYGYTF | TGTGCCAGCAGCCAAGATCGACCGGCGGGGGGCGCAAACTATGGCTACACCTTC | TRBJ1-2 | TRBV4-2 | - | -
CASSEAADYGYTF | TGTGCCAGCAGCGAGGCGGCCGACTATGGCTACACCTTC | TRBJ1-2 | TRBV7-9 | few | -
CASSLGGQTYEQYF | TGCGCCAGCAGCTTGGGTGGACAGACCTACGAGCAGTACTTC | TRBJ2-7 | TRBV5-1 | few | -
CASSSSRDRALGF | TGTGCCAGCAGCTCGTCCCGGGACAGGGCCCTTGGCTTC | TRBJ1-2 | TRBV11-2 | many | TRBD1
CASSPGLVRSEQYF | TGTGCCAGCAGTCCGGGACTAGTCCGCTCCGAGCAGTACTTC | TRBJ2-7 | TRBV2 | - | TRBD2
CASSESPDRDGELFF | TGTGCCAGCAGTGAATCTCCGGACAGGGACGGGGAGCTGTTTTTT | TRBJ2-2 | TRBV6-1 | many | TRBD1
CASTWGVGTLSEAFF | TGTGCCAGTACGTGGGGGGTGGGGACTCTTTCTGAAGCTTTCTTT | TRBJ1-1 | TRBV19 | - | -
CASSLDRGGEAVTGELFF | TGTGCCAGCAGCTTAGATAGGGGTGGGGAGGCGGTCACCGGGGAGCTGTTTTTT | TRBJ2-2 | TRBV11-2 | - | -
CASSNRVGQPQHF | TGTGCCAGTAGTAACAGGGTGGGTCAGCCCCAGCATTTT | TRBJ1-5 | TRBV19 | many | -
CASSGQGSGNTEAFF | TGTGCCAGCAGTGGACAGGGGTCGGGGAACACTGAAGCTTTCTTT | TRBJ1-1 | TRBV6-1 | many | TRBD1
CASRPAPGRSEAFF | TGTGCCAGCAGACCCGCTCCCGGTCGGAGTGAAGCTTTCTTT | TRBJ1-1 | TRBV28 | few | -
CASTTYGLAGSRSYEQYF | TGTGCCAGCACTACCTATGGACTAGCGGGAAGCCGATCCTACGAGCAGTACTTC | TRBJ2-7 | TRBV6-1 | few | TRBD2
CASNPGLASGKETQYF | TGTGCCAGCAATCCCGGGTTGGCTAGCGGGAAGGAGACCCAGTACTTC | TRBJ2-5 | TRBV2 | many | TRBD2
CSARDSTSGLETQYF | TGCAGTGCTAGAGATTCCACTAGTGGTTTAGAGACCCAGTACTTC | TRBJ2-5 | TRBV20-1 | - | -
CASSNTYEQYF | TGTGCCAGCAGCAATACCTACGAGCAGTACTTC | TRBJ2-7 | TRBV11-2 | many | -
CASSYGAVNTEAFF | TGTGCCAGCAGTTACGGGGCGGTGAACACTGAAGCTTTCTTT | TRBJ1-1 | TRBV6-2/TRBV6-3 | - | -
CASSPPNPPGGLNTEAFF | TGTGCCAGCTCACCACCGAATCCGCCAGGGGGCCTGAACACTGAAGCTTTCTTT | TRBJ1-1 | TRBV18 | few | TRBD1
CASSSSETSGYTF | TGTGCCAGCAGCTCCTCCGAGACGTCGGGCTACACCTTC | TRBJ1-2 | TRBV7-8 | - | -
CASSLSSGTGYGYTF | TGTGCCAGCAGCTTAAGTTCCGGGACAGGTTATGGCTACACCTTC | TRBJ1-2 | TRBV7-2 | many | TRBD1
CASSLLQGVQPQHF | TGCGCCAGCAGCTTGCTTCAGGGTGTGCAGCCCCAGCATTTT | TRBJ1-5 | TRBV5-1 | - | -
CASRWGKGQGDYGYTF | TGTGCCAGCAGGTGGGGAAAAGGACAGGGGGACTATGGCTACACCTTC | TRBJ1-2 | TRBV28 | - | TRBD1
CASRDLTGELFF | TGTGCCAGTAGGGACTTGACCGGGGAGCTGTTTTTT | TRBJ2-2 | TRBV19 | few | -
CAWSVPGLRGYTF | TGTGCCTGGAGTGTACCTGGACTCAGGGGCTACACCTTC | TRBJ1-2 | TRBV30 | - | -
CASSPFRGVMNTEAFF | TGTGCCAGCAGTCCGTTCAGGGGCGTCATGAACACTGAAGCTTTCTTT | TRBJ1-1 | TRBV12-3/TRBV12-4 | - | -
CASSLIGRRAGGGTEAFF | TGTGCCAGCAGTTTGATTGGGAGGAGGGCAGGGGGGGGGACTGAAGCTTTCTTT | TRBJ1-1 | TRBV27 | few | TRBD1
CASSLAGGGKLFF | TGTGCCAGCAGCTTAGCAGGGGGCGGAAAACTGTTTTTT | TRBJ1-4 | TRBV11-2 | few | TRBD1
CASSAGLNQPQHF | TGCGCCAGCAGTGCGGGACTTAATCAGCCCCAGCATTTT | TRBJ1-5 | TRBV10-1 | - | -
CASSLLAGRTDTQYF | TGTGCCAGCAGCTTACTAGCGGGGCGCACAGATACGCAGTATTTT | TRBJ2-3 | TRBV7-2 | - | TRBD2
CASSQRERGGGYTF | TGTGCCAGCAGCCAACGGGAGAGGGGTGGCGGCTACACCTTC | TRBJ1-2 | TRBV7-9 | - | -